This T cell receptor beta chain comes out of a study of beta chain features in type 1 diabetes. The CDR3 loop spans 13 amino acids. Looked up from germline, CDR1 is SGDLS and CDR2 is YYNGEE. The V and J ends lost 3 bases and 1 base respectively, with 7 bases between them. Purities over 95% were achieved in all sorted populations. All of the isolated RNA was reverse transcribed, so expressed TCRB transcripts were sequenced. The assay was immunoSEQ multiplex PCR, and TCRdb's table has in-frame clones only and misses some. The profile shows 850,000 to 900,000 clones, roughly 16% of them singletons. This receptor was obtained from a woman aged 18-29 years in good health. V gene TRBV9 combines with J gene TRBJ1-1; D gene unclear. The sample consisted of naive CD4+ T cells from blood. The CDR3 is CASSAHKNTEAFF. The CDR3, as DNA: TGTGCCAGCAGCGCTCACAAGAACACTGAAGCTTTCTTT.